These T cell receptor beta chains were read from a single sample in a study of T cells in Graves' hyperthyroidism and ophthalmopathy. TCRdb re-analysed the multiplex PCR reads in MiXCR, keeping a single row per CDR3 protein. The table lists around 270,000 distinct CDR3 sequences, roughly 19% of them singletons, with approximately 35% in the top ten. What was sequenced was blood. These receptors were obtained from a man aged 50 to 60 with Graves' ophthalmopathy. CDR3s include the opening cysteine and the closing phenylalanine or tryptophan. The D gene is left open where the match is weak. A row's size may be missing; if present it is once, few, many or a size class.

abundance	v_gene	d_gene	j_gene	CDR3aa	CDR3nt
few	TRBV6-2/TRBV6-3	.	TRBJ1-4	CASRPGGVWEKLFF	TGTGCCAGCAGACCGGGGGGAGTTTGGGAAAAACTGTTTTTT
.	TRBV5-1	TRBD1	TRBJ2-2	CASSDRGPNTGELFF	TGCGCCAGCTCCGACAGGGGGCCGAACACCGGGGAGCTGTTTTTT
many	TRBV6-1	.	TRBJ1-1	CASRKTGLGTEAFF	TGTGCCAGCAGAAAAACAGGGTTGGGGACTGAAGCTTTCTTT
many	TRBV7-9	TRBD1	TRBJ2-5	CASSLSGTGGDKTQYF	TGTGCCAGCAGCTTATCCGGGACAGGGGGCGACAAGACCCAGTACTTC
many	TRBV30	TRBD1	TRBJ1-5	CAWRGQDHQPQHF	TGTGCCTGGAGAGGACAGGACCATCAGCCCCAGCATTTT
.	TRBV30	.	TRBJ2-7	CACQTVAMVGEQYF	TGTGCCTGTCAAACGGTGGCTATGGTTGGAGAGCAGTACTTC
.	TRBV5-1	.	TRBJ2-2	CASSPGPNTGELFF	TGCGCCAGCAGCCCGGGGCCGAACACCGGGGAGCTGTTTTTT
few	TRBV28	.	TRBJ1-4	CASKERPTNEKLFF	TGTGCCAGCAAGGAGAGGCCGACTAATGAAAAACTGTTTTTT
many	TRBV7-9	TRBD2	TRBJ2-1	CASSSPGQRTSGSASYNEQFF	TGTGCCAGCAGCTCCCCCGGGCAGAGGACTAGCGGGAGCGCATCCTACAATGAGCAGTTCTTC
.	TRBV28	.	TRBJ1-2	CASSDTNYGYTF	TGTGCCAGCAGCGACACTAACTATGGCTACACCTTC
many	TRBV11-2	.	TRBJ1-4	CASSLGTAQEKLFF	TGTGCCAGCAGCTTAGGTACAGCCCAGGAAAAACTGTTTTTT
many	TRBV11-2	.	TRBJ2-2	CASRTGGGTGELFF	TGTGCCAGCAGAACGGGGGGCGGGACCGGGGAGCTGTTTTTT
many	TRBV6-5	.	TRBJ1-5	CASSYQRSNQPQHF	TGTGCCAGCAGTTACCAGCGTAGCAATCAGCCCCAGCATTTT
many	TRBV30	.	TRBJ1-1	CAWRRQPLNTEAFF	TGTGCCTGGAGGAGACAGCCCCTGAACACTGAAGCTTTCTTT
many	TRBV3-1	TRBD1	TRBJ1-6	CASSRNGQGGSPLHF	TGTGCCAGCAGCCGGAACGGACAGGGGGGATCACCCCTCCACTTT
.	TRBV3-1	TRBD2	TRBJ2-1	CASSPLSGNYNEQFF	TGTGCCAGCAGCCCCTTAAGCGGGAACTACAATGAGCAGTTCTTC